Here is one T cell receptor beta chain with its context. What it binds is unknown. The data stem from a study of T cells expressing NK-cell markers. About the research overall: Repertoires of TCR beta were obtained from T cells sorted as CD3+CD56+NKG2C+, CD3+CD56+NKG2C- and CD3+CD56-NKG2C+. The study's findings and limits: For four donors, these clonotypes were likewise the leading ones in the CD3+CD56-NKG2C+ fraction. Whether the expanded NKG2C+ T cell clones recognized HCMV remained unclear.

From germline, CDR1 is MNHEY and CDR2 SVGEGT. The CDR3 runs 13 residues. Libraries used 5'RACE template switching adding universal primer site and UMIs. From its re-call of the 5' RACE reads, TCRdb lists each CDR3 protein once, without DNA. This repertoire includes hundreds of thousands of distinct CDR3 sequences. The sample taken for sequencing was blood T cells: a sorted CD56 or NKG2C T cell subset, CD4+ or CD8+ T cells, or bulk PBMC T cells (not recorded which). This TCR came from a woman aged 18 to 69 in good health. The chain combines TRBV6-2 or TRBV6-3 with TRBJ1-1. Here the CDR3 reads CASNSGHNTEAFF.